Sequencing of this T cell receptor beta chain was carried out in a study of T cell responses to AZD1222 COVID-19 vaccine. Worth noting for this clone: Its cognate antigen is unknown.

Study-level findings and limits: Only a handful of people who got AZD1222 tested seropositive at baseline. Spike-specific TCR depth and breadth grew after two AZD1222 doses.

Assay used: immunoSEQ multiplex PCR; TCRdb lists only in-frame clones, some missing. The repertoire holds roughly 120,000 clones, approximately 85% seen once, with 3.5% to 5.5% in the top ten. CDR3 length: 14 amino acids. CDR1 and CDR2 from the germline V gene are SGHAT and FQNNGV. The V and J ends lost 2 bases and 15 bases, in that order; junction bases with no gene match: 11. This TCR was recovered from an adult who received the AZD1222 COVID-19 vaccine. The material was peripheral blood, obtained 28 days after the second AZD1222 dose. The chain joins TRBV11-2 to TRBJ2-1; TRBD2 matches at 9 bases. CDR3 region: CASSLSGDSGGAFF. The CDR3 DNA reads as TGTGCCAGCAGCTTAAGTGGGGATAGCGGGGGAGCGTTCTTC.